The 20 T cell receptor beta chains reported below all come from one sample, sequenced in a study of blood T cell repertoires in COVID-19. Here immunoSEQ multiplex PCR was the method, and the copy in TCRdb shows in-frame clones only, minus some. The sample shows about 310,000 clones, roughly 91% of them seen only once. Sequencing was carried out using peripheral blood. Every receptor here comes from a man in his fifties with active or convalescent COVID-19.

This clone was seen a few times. The CDR3 region has the DNA TGTGCCAGCTCACAAACGGACAGAGGCGTCTCCTACGAGCAGTACTTC. This sequence encodes CASSQTDRGVSYEQYF. The V call is TRBV18, the J call TRBJ2-7; D might be TRBD1 (6 bases). V shed 4 bases and J shed 0 bases, with 16 bases lying between them. Germline CDR1 reads KGHSH; CDR2 reads LQKENI. This CDR3 has 16 residues.

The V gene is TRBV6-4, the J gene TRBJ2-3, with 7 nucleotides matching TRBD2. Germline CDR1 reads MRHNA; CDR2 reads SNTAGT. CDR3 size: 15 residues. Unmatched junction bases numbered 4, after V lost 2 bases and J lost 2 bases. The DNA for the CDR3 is TGTGCCAGCAGTGACGTGGCGGGGGTCACAGATACGCAGTATTTT. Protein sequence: CASSDVAGVTDTQYF.

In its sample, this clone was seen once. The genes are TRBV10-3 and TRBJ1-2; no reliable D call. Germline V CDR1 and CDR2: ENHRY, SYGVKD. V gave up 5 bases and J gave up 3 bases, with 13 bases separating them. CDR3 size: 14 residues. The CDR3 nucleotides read TGTGCCATCAGTTATACCGACCGGGACTATGGCTACACCTTC. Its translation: CAISYTDRDYGYTF.

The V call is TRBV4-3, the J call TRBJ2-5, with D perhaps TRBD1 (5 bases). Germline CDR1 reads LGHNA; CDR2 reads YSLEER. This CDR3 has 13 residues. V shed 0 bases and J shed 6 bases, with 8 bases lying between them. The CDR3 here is CASSQDGAKTQYF. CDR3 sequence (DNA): TGCGCCAGCAGCCAAGATGGGGCGAAGACCCAGTACTTC.

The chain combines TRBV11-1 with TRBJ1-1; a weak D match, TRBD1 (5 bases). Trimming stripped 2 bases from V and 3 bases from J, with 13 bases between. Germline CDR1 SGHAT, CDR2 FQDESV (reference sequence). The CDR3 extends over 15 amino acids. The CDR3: CASSLWQGTDTEAFF. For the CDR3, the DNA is TGTGCCAGCAGCTTATGGCAGGGCACGGACACTGAAGCTTTCTTT.

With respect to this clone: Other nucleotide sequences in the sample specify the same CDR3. CDR3 residues: CASSPGASNQPQHF. The CDR3 DNA sequence: TGTGCCAGTAGCCCAGGGGCAAGCAATCAGCCCCAGCATTTT. The chain uses TRBV19 and TRBJ1-5; D may be TRBD1 (6 bases). The CDR3 extends over 14 amino acids. V lost 6 bases and J lost 1, with 10 bases in between. Per germline, CDR1 LNHDA and CDR2 SQIVND (reference sequence).

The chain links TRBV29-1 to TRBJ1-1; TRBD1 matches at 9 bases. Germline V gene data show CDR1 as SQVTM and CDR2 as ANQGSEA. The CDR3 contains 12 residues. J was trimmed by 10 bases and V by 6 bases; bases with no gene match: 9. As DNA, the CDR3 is TGCAGCGTGCCGACAGGGGGAATTCGAGCTTTCTTT. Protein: CSVPTGGIRAFF.

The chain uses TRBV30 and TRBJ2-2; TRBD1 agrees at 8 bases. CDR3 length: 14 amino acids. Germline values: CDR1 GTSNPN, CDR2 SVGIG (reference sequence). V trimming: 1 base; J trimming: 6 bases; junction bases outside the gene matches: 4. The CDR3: CAWSGQGWAGELFF. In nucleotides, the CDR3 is TGTGCCTGGAGTGGACAGGGGTGGGCCGGGGAGCTGTTTTTT. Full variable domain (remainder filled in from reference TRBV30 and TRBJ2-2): SQTIHQWPATLVQPVGSPLSLECTVEGTSNPNLYWYRQAAGRGLQLLFYSVGIGQISSEVPQNLSASRPQDRQFILSSKKLLLSDSGFYLCAWSGQGWAGELFFGEGSRLTVL.

CDR3 bases: TGTGCCAGCAGTTACGGGCTAGCGGGGGGCTCAGATACGCAGTATTTT. Amino acid sequence: CASSYGLAGGSDTQYF. This chain uses TRBV6-2 or TRBV6-3 with TRBJ2-3; 11 nucleotides line up with TRBD2. CDR3 size: 16 residues. Per the germline V gene, CDR1 is MNHEY and CDR2 is SVGEGT. The junction had 5 bases not matched to a gene; V was cut back by 2 bases and J by 4 bases.

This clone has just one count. The CDR3 nucleotides are TGTGCCAGCAGCAGGGGTGAGGACACTGAAGCTTTCTTT. Translating gives CASSRGEDTEAFF. This sequence joins TRBV2 and TRBJ1-1; D possibly corresponds to TRBD1 (6 bases). Germline V CDR1 and CDR2: SNHLY, FYNNEI. The CDR3 totals 13 residues. The V end was cut by 6 bases, the J end by 3 bases, with 11 bases between.

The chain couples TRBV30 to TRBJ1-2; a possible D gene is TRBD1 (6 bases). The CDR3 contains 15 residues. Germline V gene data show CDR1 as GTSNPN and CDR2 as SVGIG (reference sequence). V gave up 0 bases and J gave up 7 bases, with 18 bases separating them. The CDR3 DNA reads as TGTGCCTGGAGTGTACCGGGACATTGGAGGAGTGGCTACACCTTC. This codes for CAWSVPGHWRSGYTF.

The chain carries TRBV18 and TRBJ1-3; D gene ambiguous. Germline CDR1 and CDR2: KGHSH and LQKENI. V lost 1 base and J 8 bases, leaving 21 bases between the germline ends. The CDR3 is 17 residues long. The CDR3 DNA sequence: TGTGCCAGCTCACCACTGGAAGTCTCCGTAGCACGGGACACCATATATTTT. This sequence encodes CASSPLEVSVARDTIYF. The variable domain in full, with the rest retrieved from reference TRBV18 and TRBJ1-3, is NAGVMQNPRHLVRRRGQEARLRCSPMKGHSHVYWYRQLPEEGLKFMVYLQKENIIDESGMPKERFSAEFPKEGPSILRIQQVVRGDSAAYFCASSPLEVSVARDTIYFGEGSWLTVV.

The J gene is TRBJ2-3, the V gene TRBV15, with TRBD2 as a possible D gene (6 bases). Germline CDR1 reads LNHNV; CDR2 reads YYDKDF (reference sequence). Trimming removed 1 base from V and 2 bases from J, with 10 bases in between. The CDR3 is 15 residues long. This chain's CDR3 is CATSRGPGATDTQYF. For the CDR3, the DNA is TGTGCCACCAGCAGAGGGCCGGGAGCCACAGATACGCAGTATTTT.

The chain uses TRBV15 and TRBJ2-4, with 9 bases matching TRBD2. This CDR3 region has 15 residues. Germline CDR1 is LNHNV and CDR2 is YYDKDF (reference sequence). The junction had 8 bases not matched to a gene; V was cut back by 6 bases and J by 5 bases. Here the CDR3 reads CATSRAGGHQNIQYF. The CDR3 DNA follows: TGTGCCACCAGTAGGGCGGGAGGGCACCAAAACATTCAGTACTTC.

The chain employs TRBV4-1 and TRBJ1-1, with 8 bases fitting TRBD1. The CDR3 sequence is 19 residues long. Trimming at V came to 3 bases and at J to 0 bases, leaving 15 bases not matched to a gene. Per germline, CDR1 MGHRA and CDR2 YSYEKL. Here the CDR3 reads CASSHPTITRTGMNTEAFF. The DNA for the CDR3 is TGCGCCAGCAGCCATCCCACTATAACAAGGACAGGGATGAACACTGAAGCTTTCTTT.

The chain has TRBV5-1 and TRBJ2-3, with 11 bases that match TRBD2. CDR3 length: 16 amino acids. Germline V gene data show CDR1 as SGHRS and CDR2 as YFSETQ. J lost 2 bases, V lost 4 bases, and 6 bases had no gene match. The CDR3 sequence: CASSPGLAEFTDTQYF. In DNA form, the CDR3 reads TGCGCCAGCAGCCCGGGACTAGCGGAGTTCACAGATACGCAGTATTTT.

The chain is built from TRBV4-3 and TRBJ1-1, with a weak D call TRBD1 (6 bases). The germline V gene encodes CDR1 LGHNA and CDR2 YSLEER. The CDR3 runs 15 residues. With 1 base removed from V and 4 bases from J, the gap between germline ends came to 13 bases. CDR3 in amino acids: CASSQAETGTTEAFF. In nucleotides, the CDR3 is TGCGCCAGCAGCCAAGCAGAAACAGGGACCACTGAAGCTTTCTTT.

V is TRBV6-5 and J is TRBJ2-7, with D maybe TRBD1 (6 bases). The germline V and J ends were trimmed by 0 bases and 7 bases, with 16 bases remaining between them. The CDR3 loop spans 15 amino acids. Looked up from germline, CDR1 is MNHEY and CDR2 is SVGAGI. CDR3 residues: CASSYSVTGMGEQYF. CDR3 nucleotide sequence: TGTGCCAGCAGTTACTCCGTTACAGGGATGGGGGAGCAGTACTTC.

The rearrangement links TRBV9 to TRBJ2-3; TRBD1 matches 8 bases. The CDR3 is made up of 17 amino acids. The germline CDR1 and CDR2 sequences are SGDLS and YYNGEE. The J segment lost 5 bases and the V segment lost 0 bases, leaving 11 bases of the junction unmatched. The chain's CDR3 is CASSVAPLGQGGDTQYF. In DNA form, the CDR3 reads TGTGCCAGCAGCGTAGCCCCCCTAGGACAGGGCGGAGATACGCAGTATTTT.

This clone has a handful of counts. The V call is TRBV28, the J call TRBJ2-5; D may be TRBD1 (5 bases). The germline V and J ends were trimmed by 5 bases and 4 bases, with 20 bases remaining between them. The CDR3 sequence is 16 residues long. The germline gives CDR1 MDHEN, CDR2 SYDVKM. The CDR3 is CASSPLWPGKGETQYF. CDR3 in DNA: TGTGCCAGCAGTCCACTATGGCCAGGGAAGGGAGAGACCCAGTACTTC. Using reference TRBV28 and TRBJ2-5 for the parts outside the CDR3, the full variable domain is DVKVTQSSRYLVKRTGEKVFLECVQDMDHENMFWYRQDPGLGLRLIYFSYDVKMKEKGDIPEGYSVSREKKERFSLILESASTNQTSMYLCASSPLWPGKGETQYFGPGTRLLVL.